These 25 T cell receptor beta chains were all obtained from the same sample, sequenced in a study of blood T cell repertoires in COVID-19. Measured with immunoSEQ multiplex PCR; TCRdb has only the in-frame clones, and not every one. Altogether 240,000 or so clones are present, 70% to 90% being singletons, with the ten largest covering less than 4%. The sequencing sample was made of PBMCs or T cells enriched from blood (not recorded which). These receptors were obtained from a woman in her thirties or forties with acute COVID-19.

This chain links TRBV11-3 with TRBJ2-5; 10 bases fit TRBD1. This CDR3 has 15 residues. Germline CDR1 reads SGHNT; CDR2 reads YENEEA. The junction had 5 bases not matched to a gene; V was cut back by 5 bases and J by 2 bases. For the CDR3, the DNA is TGTGCCAGCAGCACGTGGACAGGGGGACAAGAGACCCAGTACTTC. Its translation: CASSTWTGGQETQYF. Together with reference TRBV11-3 and TRBJ2-5, the CDR3 gives the full variable domain: EAGVVQSPRYKIIEKKQPVAFWCNPISGHNTLYWYLQNLGQGPELLIRYENEEAVDDSQLPKDRFSAERLKGVDSTLKIQPAELGDSAVYLCASSTWTGGQETQYFGPGTRLLVL.

CDR3 DNA sequence: TGTGCCAGCAGCTTATTATCCGGGGAGCTGTTTTTT. It specifies CASSLLSGELFF. The chain uses TRBV7-9 and TRBJ2-2; D unresolved. Trimming shortened V by 2 bases and J by 6 bases, and 4 bases separated the two germline ends. CDR3 length equals 12 residues. The germline gives CDR1 SEHNR, CDR2 FQNEAQ (reference sequence). Combining the CDR3 with reference TRBV7-9 and TRBJ2-2 gives the whole variable domain DTGVSQNPRHKITKRGQNVTFRCDPISEHNRLYWYRQTLGQGPEFLTYFQNEAQLEKSRLLSDRFSAERPKGSFSTLEIQRTEQGDSAMYLCASSLLSGELFFGEGSRLTVL.

The chain joins TRBV7-3 to TRBJ2-5; D is possibly TRBD2 (7 bases). The CDR3 runs to 15 residues. Germline CDR1 and CDR2: SGHTA and FQGTGA. The germline V and J ends were trimmed by 1 base and 1 base, with 10 bases remaining between them. The CDR3 is CASSLNAGAQETQYF. In nucleotides, the CDR3 is TGTGCCAGCAGCTTAAACGCGGGGGCCCAAGAGACCCAGTACTTC.

The V call is TRBV30, the J call TRBJ2-3, with D hard to call. The CDR3 totals 10 residues. Trimming took 1 base from V and 6 from J, leaving 2 bases between them. Germline loops: CDR1 GTSNPN, CDR2 SVGIG (reference sequence). The CDR3 DNA is TGTGCCTGGAGTGCGGATACGCAGTATTTT. This encodes CAWSADTQYF.

CDR3 in amino acids: CASSISGTNTDTQYF. In DNA, the CDR3 is TGTGCCAGTAGTATATCAGGGACTAACACAGATACGCAGTATTTT. This chain joins TRBV19 and TRBJ2-3; 7 positions agree with TRBD2. The trim removed 2 bases at V and 2 bases at J, leaving 4 bases unmatched. The CDR3 loop spans 15 amino acids. Germline V gene sequence: CDR1 LNHDA, CDR2 SQIVND (reference sequence).

This clone has a handful of counts. The chain is built from TRBV21-1 and TRBJ2-7; the D call in the table, TRBD2, was not verified against the DNA. TRBV21-1 is tagged as a pseudogene. The CDR3 is made up of 14 amino acids. The CDR3 protein is CASSKSGTSCEQYF. CDR3 DNA sequence: TGTGCCAGCAGCAAATCTGGGACTAGCTGCGAGCAGTACTTC.

The genes are TRBV5-6 and TRBJ1-4; 7 bases match TRBD1. CDR1 is SGHDT and CDR2 is YYEEEE in the germline V gene. CDR3 length: 14 amino acids. V gave up 4 bases and J gave up 2 bases; unmatched junction bases: 2. For the CDR3, the DNA is TGTGCCAGCAGCCTGGACAGGACTAATGAAAAACTGTTTTTT. Translating gives CASSLDRTNEKLFF. Based on the CDR3 plus reference TRBV5-6 and TRBJ1-4, the full variable domain is DAGVTQSPTHLIKTRGQQVTLRCSPKSGHDTVSWYQQALGQGPQFIFQYYEEEERQRGNFPDRFSGHQFPNYSSELNVNALLLGDSALYLCASSLDRTNEKLFFGSGTQLSVL.

The J gene is TRBJ1-2, the V gene TRBV6-6, with 7 bases lining up with TRBD1. The J segment lost 6 bases and the V segment lost 11 bases, leaving 15 bases of the junction unmatched. CDR1 is MNHNY, CDR2 SVGAGI, per germline (reference sequence). The CDR3 extends over 14 amino acids. DNA of the CDR3: TGTGCCCTCCTCCGAGGGGGCGCCGGGGATGGCTACACCTTC. It translates to CALLRGGAGDGYTF.

This chain links TRBV12-3 or TRBV12-4 with TRBJ1-1; D unclear. Trimming pared 1 base from V and 10 bases from J, leaving 13 bases between. The CDR3 runs to 13 residues. The CDR3 DNA follows: TGTGCCAGCAGTTTAGGGGCGGGTGCCGGAGCTTTCTTT. This sequence encodes CASSLGAGAGAFF.

The chain carries TRBV2 and TRBJ2-1; D is undetermined. The CDR3 is 11 residues long. CDR1 SNHLY and CDR2 FYNNEI come from the germline V gene. Trimming removed 5 bases at V and 9 bases at J, with 8 bases between. CDR3 nucleotides: TGTGCCAGCAGTTCAGGTATTGAGCAGTTCTTC. Translating gives CASSSGIEQFF.

This sequence joins TRBV15 and TRBJ2-2; 8 bases fit TRBD2. CDR3 length equals 12 residues. Germline assignment: CDR1 LNHNV and CDR2 YYDKDF (reference sequence). The ends lost 8 bases at V and 6 bases at J; junction bases unmatched: 2. CDR3 nucleotides: TGTGCCACCCAAGCGGGGGCCGGGGAGCTGTTTTTT. Translation: CATQAGAGELFF.

The chain employs TRBV19 and TRBJ2-1, with 12 bases identical to TRBD2. The CDR3 has 18 amino acids. V was clipped by 10 bases and J by 2 bases; unmatched bases: 15. In germline, CDR1 is LNHDA, CDR2 SQIVND (reference sequence). Written as DNA, the CDR3 is TGTGCCATGACTAGCGGGAGTTTTTTTGGGTTTACCTACAATGAGCAGTTCTTC. Its translation: CAMTSGSFFGFTYNEQFF. Filled out from reference TRBV19 and TRBJ2-1, the complete variable domain reads DGGITQSPKYLFRKEGQNVTLSCEQNLNHDAMYWYRQDPGQGLRLIYYSQIVNDFQKGDIAEGYSVSREKKESFPLTVTSAQKNPTAFYLCAMTSGSFFGFTYNEQFFGPGTRLTVL.

This chain joins TRBV30 and TRBJ2-1, with a tentative D call TRBD1 (5 bases). The V end lost 4 bases, the J end lost 4 bases, and 11 bases lay between the germline ends. This CDR3 is 13 amino acids long. Per germline, CDR1 GTSNPN and CDR2 SVGIG (reference sequence). As DNA, the CDR3 is TGTGCCTGGACCACGACAGTTTACAATGAGCAGTTCTTC. Amino acids: CAWTTTVYNEQFF.

This clone was found a few times. The J gene is TRBJ2-2, the V gene TRBV23-1, with 10 bases matching TRBD2. TRBV23-1 is identified as an open reading frame with a role that is uncertain. The CDR3 totals 15 residues. The junction had 8 bases not matched to a gene; V was cut back by 5 bases and J by 8 bases. The DNA for the CDR3 is TGCGCCAGCAGTTGGAAGAGCGGGAGGGAGGGGGAGCTGTTTTTT. This encodes CASSWKSGREGELFF.

The CDR3 coding sequence is TGTGCCAGCAGCCAACCTCCGTTCCATGAGCAGTTCTTC. It codes for CASSQPPFHEQFF. V and J are TRBV4-2 and TRBJ2-1, with D unclear. The CDR3 runs 13 residues. The V end was cut by 2 bases, the J end by 8 bases, with 10 bases between. Per germline, CDR1 LGHNA and CDR2 YNFKEQ.

The chain joins TRBV13 to TRBJ1-4, with D possibly matching TRBD1 (6 bases). V lost 3 bases and J 8 bases, leaving 16 bases between the germline ends. This CDR3 contains 15 residues. Germline V gene sequence: CDR1 PRHDT, CDR2 FYEKMQ (reference sequence). CDR3 DNA sequence: TGTGCCAGCAGCTTCGGGGGGGCCCTTGGAGAAAAACTGTTTTTT. As protein: CASSFGGALGEKLFF.

The CDR3 DNA follows: TGTGCCAGCAGTTCCACTAATGACAATCAGCCCCAGCATTTT. Residues: CASSSTNDNQPQHF. The V call is TRBV6-5, the J call TRBJ1-5; D gene uncertain. Germline CDR1 reads MNHEY; CDR2 reads SVGAGI. Trimming removed 4 bases at V and 3 bases at J, with 10 bases between. CDR3 length: 14 amino acids.

This clone has a single count. The J gene is TRBJ2-7, the V gene TRBV11-2, with D hard to call. The V end lost 4 bases, the J end lost 0 bases, and 7 bases lay between the germline ends. Germline V gene sequence: CDR1 SGHAT, CDR2 FQNNGV. The CDR3 totals 13 residues. Here the CDR3 DNA reads TGTGCCAGCAGCTACACCTCCTCCTACGAGCAGTACTTC. As protein: CASSYTSSYEQYF.

The chain recombines TRBV29-1 with TRBJ2-3; 11 bases map to TRBD2. V shed 8 bases and J 0 bases; nucleotides not matched to a gene: 10. The CDR3 totals 16 residues. The V gene's germline CDR1 is SQVTM and CDR2 ANQGSEA. The CDR3 sequence is CSTSPGLAASTDTQYF. CDR3 nucleotide sequence: TGCAGCACCTCTCCGGGACTAGCGGCTAGCACAGATACGCAGTATTTT.

The rearrangement links TRBV7-9 to TRBJ1-5, with a weak D call TRBD1 (5 bases). Germline loops: CDR1 SEHNR, CDR2 FQNEAQ (reference sequence). The CDR3 spans 14 residues. With 1 base removed from V and 7 bases from J, the gap between germline ends came to 11 bases. CDR3 loop: CASSLGGSRQPQHF. The CDR3, as DNA: TGTGCCAGCAGCTTAGGGGGCTCTAGACAGCCCCAGCATTTT.

The rearrangement uses TRBV5-4 and TRBJ1-2; 8 bases agree with TRBD1. The germline gives CDR1 SGHNT, CDR2 YYREEE (reference sequence). Unmatched junction bases numbered 6, after V lost 4 bases and J lost 7 bases. CDR3 length: 13 amino acids. Here the CDR3 DNA reads TGTGCCAGCAGCCAAAGGACAGGGCTTGGCTACACCTTC. Translated: CASSQRTGLGYTF. The full variable domain, in which reference TRBV5-4 and TRBJ1-2 provide the parts outside the CDR3, is ETGVTQSPTHLIKTRGQQVTLRCSSQSGHNTVSWYQQALGQGPQFIFQYYREEENGRGNFPPRFSGLQFPNYSSELNVNALELDDSALYLCASSQRTGLGYTFGSGTRLTVV.

V gene TRBV15 combines with J gene TRBJ2-1; D gene uncertain. The germline CDR1 and CDR2 sequences are LNHNV and YYDKDF (reference sequence). The CDR3 totals 15 residues. Trimming took off 4 bases at V and 0 bases at J, with 10 bases between the two ends. The CDR3: CATSKDGSSYNEQFF. The CDR3 DNA reads TGTGCCACCAGCAAAGACGGTAGCTCCTACAATGAGCAGTTCTTC.

The chain is built from TRBV11-3 and TRBJ1-1; D is unclear. The ends were cut back, 6 bases at V and 1 base at J, with 6 bases in the middle. CDR3 length: 12 residues. Germline V gene sequence: CDR1 SGHNT, CDR2 YENEEA. The CDR3 DNA follows: TGTGCCAGCAGTTACACGAACACTGAAGCTTTCTTT. As protein: CASSYTNTEAFF.

This sequence joins TRBV2 and TRBJ1-6; maybe TRBD1 (5 bases). The CDR3 consists of 12 residues. Germline V lookup: CDR1 SNHLY, CDR2 FYNNEI. The V gene lost 6 bases and the J gene lost 6 bases, with 6 bases spanning the gap. The CDR3 reads CASRGGNSPLHF. The CDR3 DNA reads as TGTGCCAGCAGGGGGGGTAATTCACCCCTCCACTTT.

This chain uses TRBV6-5 with TRBJ2-2; D might be TRBD1 (6 bases). From germline, CDR1 is MNHEY and CDR2 SVGAGI. The CDR3 is 16 residues long. V was shortened by 4 bases and J by 2 bases, with 14 bases between the two germline ends. In DNA, the CDR3 is TGTGCCAGCAGTTTGACAGGCGATCCCAACACCGGGGAGCTGTTTTTT. It yields the protein CASSLTGDPNTGELFF.